The sequence of this T cell receptor beta chain was determined in a study of T cells in Graves' hyperthyroidism and ophthalmopathy (dated by TCRdb to the late 2010s). With regard to the full study: Peripheral blood samples were taken at initial diagnosis, before any treatment was given. The 100 or so discovery patients were randomly split 7:3 into training and test sets. To identify TCR V-J signatures that set the groups apart, the researchers used a discovery cohort of about a hundred patients, made up of some 41 with Graves' ophthalmopathy and around 58 with stable Graves' hyperthyroidism. Prospective prediction of ophthalmopathy was tested in an independent validation cohort of fewer than 20 hyperthyroidism patients and roughly 16 patients who later progressed to ophthalmopathy. In roughly six Graves' hyperthyroidism patients, the study also compared T-cell repertoires from thyroid tissue with T-cell repertoires from blood. The paper reports TCR Vbeta CDR3 sequencing of some 140 peripheral blood samples: fewer than 50 ophthalmopathy, roughly 74 hyperthyroidism and roughly 17 progressor patients. Following sampling, methimazole starting at 30 mg daily was given to hyperthyroidism patients, and high-dose intravenous methylprednisolone was given to ophthalmopathy patients.

This clonotype has ten or more counts. Its antigen is not yet known. No base quality information exists; no much larger clone differs at one position. Looking up the germline V gene yields CDR1 SGHTA and CDR2 FQGNSA. V is trimmed back by 5 bases and J by 1 base, and the junction contains 4 bases that no gene match accounts for. Counted from cysteine to phenylalanine, this CDR3 has 14 amino acids. Here the CDR3 DNA is all that survives: 42 bases in frame from base 1. The full study reports these points: No statistical method was used to set the sample size in advance, and investigators knew the group allocation. In validation, progression to ophthalmopathy was predicted by the model with more than 65% sensitivity and 72.22% specificity, a median of about 6 months before onset. In cross-validation, a model built on a 13 V-J signature told ophthalmopathy apart from stable hyperthyroidism with just under 90% sensitivity and around 81% specificity, and in testing the same model reached 80%/75%. Most expanded thyroid clonotypes (frequency above 0.001) were also detected in blood, a finding suggesting that blood repertoires may reflect thyroid immune responses.

Amplification of TCR beta CDR3 regions was carried out from RNA transcripts. The first round of RT-PCR for the TCR CDR3 was performed with the HTBI primer set and the Qiagen OneStep RT-PCR kit. Libraries were constructed in a second round of multiplex PCR, after which size selection and purification were performed. Sequencing of the libraries was done on an Illumina HiSeq2000 using paired-end 100 bp reads. In the original analysis: SOAPnuke was used to process the raw data, removing reads that contained adapters or uncalled bases, had a mean Phred below 15, or lacked an exact match to the constant primer or identifier. COPE v1.2.5 was used to merge high-quality paired reads, and clonotypes were defined as unique nucleotide sequences. MiTCR v1.1 was used to align the clonotypes against IMGT TRBV, TRBD and TRBJ reference segments. The analysis included only V-J combinations with a frequency above 0.0001, which together covered about 99% of the repertoires. A TCS score was defined as the ratio between F50 (clonal expansion) and ExV (chaos), using BLOSUM62-based TCRdist between CDR3 peptides within each V-J. Welch's t-statistics and random forest reduced around 550 V-J features to roughly 13, which were used in a naive Bayes classifier (R e1071). The raw public data were reprocessed by TCRdb itself: fastp quality trimming at Q25, MiXCR clonotype calling, in-frame beta chains only. Rows merge per CDR3 protein into single entries with the most common DNA and genes. The V and J calls and clone size come from TCRdb's table, not from the authors' own analysis. The sample profile shows about 510,000 distinct CDR3 sequences; 12% to 15% of them were found once. Roughly 14% of the sample is taken by the ten largest.

Stable Graves' hyperthyroidism was defined as no progression to ophthalmopathy during 18 months of follow-up. Hyperthyroidism patients were newly diagnosed, had a disease duration of under 2 months, and were aged 18 to 65 years. Exclusion was applied to patients with uncontrolled infections, other autoimmune diseases, pregnancy or lactation. Diagnoses were established on the basis of clinical symptoms, serum thyroxine and TRAb, thyroid ultrasound, and orbital computed tomography. Ficoll-Paque density gradient centrifugation was used to isolate PBMCs from around 10 ml of fresh peripheral blood. Trizol reagent was used to extract total RNA, and RNA quality was then checked on an Agilent 2100 Bioanalyzer.

The clonotype comes from a woman aged 40 to 55 with Graves' hyperthyroidism. The sequence links TRBV7-2 to TRBJ2-5, and TRBD2 matches 7 of the central bases. The sequencing sample was made of blood. CDR3 sequence: CASSRSSGQETQYF. The sequenced DNA is TGTGCCAGCAGCCGGTCTAGCGGCCAAGAGACCCAGTACTTC.